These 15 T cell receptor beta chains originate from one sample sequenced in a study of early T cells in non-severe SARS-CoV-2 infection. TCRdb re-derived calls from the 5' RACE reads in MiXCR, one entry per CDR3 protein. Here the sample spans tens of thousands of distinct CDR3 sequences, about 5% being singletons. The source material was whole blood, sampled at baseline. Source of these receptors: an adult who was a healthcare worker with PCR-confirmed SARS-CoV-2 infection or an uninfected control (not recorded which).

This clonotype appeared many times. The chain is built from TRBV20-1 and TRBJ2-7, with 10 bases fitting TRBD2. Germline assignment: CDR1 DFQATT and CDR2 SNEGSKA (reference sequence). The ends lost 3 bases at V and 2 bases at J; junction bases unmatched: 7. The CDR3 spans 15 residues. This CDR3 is CSASVGLASTYEQYF. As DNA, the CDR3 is TGCAGTGCTAGTGTGGGACTAGCGTCAACCTACGAGCAGTACTTC.

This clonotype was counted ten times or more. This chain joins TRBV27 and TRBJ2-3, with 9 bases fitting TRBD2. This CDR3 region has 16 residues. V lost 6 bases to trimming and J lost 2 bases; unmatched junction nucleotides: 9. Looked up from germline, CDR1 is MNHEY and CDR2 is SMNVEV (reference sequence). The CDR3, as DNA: TGTGCCAGCAGGACGACTCTAGCGGGAAACACAGATACGCAGTATTTT. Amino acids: CASRTTLAGNTDTQYF.

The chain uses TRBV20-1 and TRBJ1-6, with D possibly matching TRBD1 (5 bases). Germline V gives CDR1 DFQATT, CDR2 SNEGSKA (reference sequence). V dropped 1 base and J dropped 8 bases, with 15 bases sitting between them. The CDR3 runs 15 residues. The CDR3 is CSARGVEGIHSPLHF. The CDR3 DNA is TGCAGTGCTAGAGGAGTCGAGGGGATCCATTCACCCCTCCACTTT.

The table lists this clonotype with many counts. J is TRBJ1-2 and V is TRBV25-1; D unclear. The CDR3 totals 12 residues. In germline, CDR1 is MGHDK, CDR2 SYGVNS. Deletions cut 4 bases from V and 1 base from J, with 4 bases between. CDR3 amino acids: CASSGNNYGYTF. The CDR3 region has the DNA TGTGCCAGCAGTGGAAATAACTATGGCTACACCTTC.

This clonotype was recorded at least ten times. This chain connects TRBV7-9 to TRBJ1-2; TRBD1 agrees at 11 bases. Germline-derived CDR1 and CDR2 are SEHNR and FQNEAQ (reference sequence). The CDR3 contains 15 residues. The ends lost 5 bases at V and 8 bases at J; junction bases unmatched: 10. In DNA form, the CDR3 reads TGTGCCAGCAGCCCCAGTGGACAGGGGGCGGGAGGCTACACCTTC. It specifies CASSPSGQGAGGYTF.

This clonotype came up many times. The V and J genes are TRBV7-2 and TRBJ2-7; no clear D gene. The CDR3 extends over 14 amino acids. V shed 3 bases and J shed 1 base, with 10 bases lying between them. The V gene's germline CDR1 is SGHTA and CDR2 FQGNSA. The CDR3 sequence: CASSLIGPSYEQYF. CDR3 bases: TGTGCCAGCAGCTTGATAGGCCCATCCTACGAGCAGTACTTC.

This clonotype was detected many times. The CDR3 protein is CASSQRGKGSNYGYTF. In nucleotides, the CDR3 is TGTGCCAGCAGCCAGAGAGGAAAAGGGAGCAACTATGGCTACACCTTC. The chain has TRBV7-9 and TRBJ1-2; D uncertain. The length of the CDR3 is 16 residues. V dropped 5 bases and J dropped 2 bases, with 18 bases sitting between them. Per the germline V gene, CDR1 is SEHNR and CDR2 is FQNEAQ (reference sequence).

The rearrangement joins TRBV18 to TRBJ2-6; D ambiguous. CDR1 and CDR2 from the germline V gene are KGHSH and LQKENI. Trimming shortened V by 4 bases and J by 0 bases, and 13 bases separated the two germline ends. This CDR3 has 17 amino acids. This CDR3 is CASSRIPVSSGANVLTF. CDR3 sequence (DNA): TGTGCCAGCTCACGAATTCCGGTTAGCTCTGGGGCCAACGTCCTGACTTTC.

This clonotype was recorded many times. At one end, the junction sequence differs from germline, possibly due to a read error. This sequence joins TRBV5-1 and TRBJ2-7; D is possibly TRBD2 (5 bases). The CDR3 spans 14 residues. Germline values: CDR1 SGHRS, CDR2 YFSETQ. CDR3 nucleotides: TGTGCCAGCAGCTTAGAGGGCAGCTCCTACGAGCAGTACTTC. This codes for CASSLEGSSYEQYF.

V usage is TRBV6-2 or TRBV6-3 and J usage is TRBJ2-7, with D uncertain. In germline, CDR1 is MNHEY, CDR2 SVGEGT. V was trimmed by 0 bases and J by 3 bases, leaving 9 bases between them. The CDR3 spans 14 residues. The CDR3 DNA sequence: TGTGCCAGCAGTTACTCGGGTTCGTTCTACGAGCAGTACTTC. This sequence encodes CASSYSGSFYEQYF.

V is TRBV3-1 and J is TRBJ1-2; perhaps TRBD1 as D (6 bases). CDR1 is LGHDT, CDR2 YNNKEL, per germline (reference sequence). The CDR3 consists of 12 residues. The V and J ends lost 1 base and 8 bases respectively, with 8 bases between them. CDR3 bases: TGTGCCAGCAGCCAAGGGGGGCGAGGCTACACCTTC. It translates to CASSQGGRGYTF.

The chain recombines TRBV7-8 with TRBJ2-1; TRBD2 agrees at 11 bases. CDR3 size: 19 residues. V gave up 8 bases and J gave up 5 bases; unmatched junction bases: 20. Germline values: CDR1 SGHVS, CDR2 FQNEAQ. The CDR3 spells CASRSGVAVAGGLDNEQFF. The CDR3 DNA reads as TGTGCCAGCCGCTCTGGGGTGGCGGTAGCGGGAGGGCTCGACAATGAGCAGTTCTTC.

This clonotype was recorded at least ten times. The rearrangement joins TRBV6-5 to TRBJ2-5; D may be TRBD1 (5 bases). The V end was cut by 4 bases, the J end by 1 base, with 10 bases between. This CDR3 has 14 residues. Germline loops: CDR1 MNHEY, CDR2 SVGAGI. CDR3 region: CASSSAGSQETQYF. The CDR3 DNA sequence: TGTGCCAGCAGTTCAGCAGGGTCCCAAGAGACCCAGTACTTC.

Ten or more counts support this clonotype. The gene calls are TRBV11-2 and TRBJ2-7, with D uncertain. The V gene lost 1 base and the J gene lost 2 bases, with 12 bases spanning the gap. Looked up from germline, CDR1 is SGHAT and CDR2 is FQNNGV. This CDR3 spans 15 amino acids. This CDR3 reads CASSLGHQGPYEQYF. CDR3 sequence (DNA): TGTGCCAGCAGCTTAGGACACCAAGGGCCCTACGAGCAGTACTTC.

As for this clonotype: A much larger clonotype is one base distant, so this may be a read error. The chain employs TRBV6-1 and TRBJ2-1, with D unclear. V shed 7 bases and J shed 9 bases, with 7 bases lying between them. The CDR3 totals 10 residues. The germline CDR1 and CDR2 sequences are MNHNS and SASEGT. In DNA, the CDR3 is TGTGCCAGCACAAGAGCTGAGCAGTTCTTC. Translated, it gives CASTRAEQFF.